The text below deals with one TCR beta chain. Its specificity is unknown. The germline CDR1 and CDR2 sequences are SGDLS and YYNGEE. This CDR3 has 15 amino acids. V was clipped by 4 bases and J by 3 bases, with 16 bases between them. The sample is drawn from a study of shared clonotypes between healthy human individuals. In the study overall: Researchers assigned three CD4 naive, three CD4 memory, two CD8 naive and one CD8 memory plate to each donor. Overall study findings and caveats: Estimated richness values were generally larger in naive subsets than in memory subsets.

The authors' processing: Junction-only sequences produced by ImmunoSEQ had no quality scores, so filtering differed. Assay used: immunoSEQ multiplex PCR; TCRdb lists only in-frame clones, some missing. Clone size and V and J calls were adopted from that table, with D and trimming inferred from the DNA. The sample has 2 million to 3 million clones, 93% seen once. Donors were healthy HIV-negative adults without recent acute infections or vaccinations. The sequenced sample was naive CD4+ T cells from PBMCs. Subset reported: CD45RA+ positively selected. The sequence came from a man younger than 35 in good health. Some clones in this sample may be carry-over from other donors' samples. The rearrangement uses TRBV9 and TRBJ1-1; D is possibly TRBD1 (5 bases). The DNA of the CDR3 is TGTGCCAGCAGCACTTCGACAGACTTTTACACTGAAGCTTTCTTT. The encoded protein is CASSTSTDFYTEAFF.